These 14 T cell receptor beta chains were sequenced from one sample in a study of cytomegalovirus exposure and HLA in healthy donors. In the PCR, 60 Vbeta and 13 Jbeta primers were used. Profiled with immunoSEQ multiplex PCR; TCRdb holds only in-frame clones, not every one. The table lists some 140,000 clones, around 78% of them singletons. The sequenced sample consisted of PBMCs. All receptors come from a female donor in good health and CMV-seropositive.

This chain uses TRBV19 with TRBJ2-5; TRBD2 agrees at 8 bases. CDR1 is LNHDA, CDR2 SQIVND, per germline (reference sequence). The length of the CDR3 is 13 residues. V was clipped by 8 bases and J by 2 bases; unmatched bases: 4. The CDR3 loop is CASYTSGQETQYF. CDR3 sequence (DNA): TGTGCCAGTTACACTAGCGGACAAGAGACCCAGTACTTC.

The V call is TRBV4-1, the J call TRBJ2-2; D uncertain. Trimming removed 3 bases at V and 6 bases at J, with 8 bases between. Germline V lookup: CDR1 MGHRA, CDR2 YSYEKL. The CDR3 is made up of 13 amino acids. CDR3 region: CASSHLTPGELFF. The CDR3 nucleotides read TGCGCCAGCAGCCACCTGACACCCGGGGAGCTGTTTTTT.

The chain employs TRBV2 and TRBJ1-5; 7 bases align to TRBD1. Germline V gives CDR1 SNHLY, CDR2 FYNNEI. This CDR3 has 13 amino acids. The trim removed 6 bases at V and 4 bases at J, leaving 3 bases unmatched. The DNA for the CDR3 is TGTGCCAGCAGGGGACAGAATAATCAGCCCCAGCATTTT. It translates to CASRGQNNQPQHF.

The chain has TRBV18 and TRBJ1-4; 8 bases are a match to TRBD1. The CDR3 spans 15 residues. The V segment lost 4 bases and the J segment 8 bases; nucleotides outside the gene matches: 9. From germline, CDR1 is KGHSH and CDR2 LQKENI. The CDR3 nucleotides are TGTGCCAGCTCACTGCGACAGGGGCTGGGCGAAAAACTGTTTTTT. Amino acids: CASSLRQGLGEKLFF. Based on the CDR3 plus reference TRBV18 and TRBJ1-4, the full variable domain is NAGVMQNPRHLVRRRGQEARLRCSPMKGHSHVYWYRQLPEEGLKFMVYLQKENIIDESGMPKERFSAEFPKEGPSILRIQQVVRGDSAAYFCASSLRQGLGEKLFFGSGTQLSVL.

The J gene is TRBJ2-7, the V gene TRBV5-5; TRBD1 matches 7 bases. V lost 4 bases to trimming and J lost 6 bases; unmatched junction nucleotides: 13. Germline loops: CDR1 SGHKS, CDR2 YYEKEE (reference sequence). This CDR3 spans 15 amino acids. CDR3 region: CASSRPHHRGREQYF. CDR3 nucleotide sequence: TGTGCCAGCAGCCGCCCACACCACAGGGGACGCGAGCAGTACTTC. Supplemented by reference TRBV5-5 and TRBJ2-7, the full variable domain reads DAGVTQSPTHLIKTRGQQVTLRCSPISGHKSVSWYQQVLGQGPQFIFQYYEKEERGRGNFPDRFSARQFPNYSSELNVNALLLGDSALYLCASSRPHHRGREQYFGPGTRLTVT.

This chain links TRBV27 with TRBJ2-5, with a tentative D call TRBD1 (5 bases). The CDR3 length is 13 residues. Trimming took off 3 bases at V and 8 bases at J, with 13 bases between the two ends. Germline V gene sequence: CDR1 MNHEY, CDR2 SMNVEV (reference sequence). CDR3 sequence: CASSLTLQGTQYF. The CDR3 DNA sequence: TGTGCCAGCAGTTTGACACTCCAGGGTACCCAGTACTTC.

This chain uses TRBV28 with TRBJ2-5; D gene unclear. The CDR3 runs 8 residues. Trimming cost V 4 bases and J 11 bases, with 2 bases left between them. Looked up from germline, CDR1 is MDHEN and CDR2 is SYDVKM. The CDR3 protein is CASSSQYF. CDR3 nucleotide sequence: TGTGCCAGCAGTTCTCAGTACTTC.

The CDR3 loop is CASSPGGPNTEAFF. CDR3 nucleotide sequence: TGTGCCAGCAGCCCCGGGGGACCGAACACTGAAGCTTTCTTT. The J gene is TRBJ1-1, the V gene TRBV7-3; D is perhaps TRBD1 (5 bases). This CDR3 contains 14 residues. Germline CDR1 SGHTA, CDR2 FQGTGA. Between the trimmed V and J ends, which lost 5 bases and 1 base, there was a span of 11 bases.

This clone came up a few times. The CDR3: CAWSVRGQGSGANVLTF. The CDR3 DNA follows: TGTGCCTGGAGTGTACGGGGACAGGGCTCTGGGGCCAACGTCCTGACTTTC. The rearrangement uses TRBV30 and TRBJ2-6; 9 nucleotides align to TRBD1. The germline CDR1 and CDR2 sequences are GTSNPN and SVGIG (reference sequence). J gave up 0 bases and V 0 bases, and 3 bases lay outside the gene matches. The CDR3 runs to 17 residues.

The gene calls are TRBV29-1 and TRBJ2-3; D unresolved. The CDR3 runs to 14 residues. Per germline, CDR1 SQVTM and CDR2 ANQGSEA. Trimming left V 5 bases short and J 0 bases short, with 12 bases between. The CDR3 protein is CSVRVRSSTDTQYF. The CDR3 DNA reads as TGCAGCGTTAGAGTTCGATCTAGCACAGATACGCAGTATTTT.

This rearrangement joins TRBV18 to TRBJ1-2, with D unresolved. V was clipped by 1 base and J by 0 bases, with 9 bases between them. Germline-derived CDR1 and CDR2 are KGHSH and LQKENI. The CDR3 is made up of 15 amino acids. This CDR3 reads CASSPQIGANYGYTF. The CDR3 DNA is TGTGCCAGCTCACCACAGATCGGAGCTAACTATGGCTACACCTTC.

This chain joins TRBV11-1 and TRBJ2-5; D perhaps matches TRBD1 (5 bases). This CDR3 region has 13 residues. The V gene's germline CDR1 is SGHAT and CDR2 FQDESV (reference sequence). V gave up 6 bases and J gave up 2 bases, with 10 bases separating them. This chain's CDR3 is CASSSDRQETQYF. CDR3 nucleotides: TGTGCCAGCAGTTCCGACAGACAAGAGACCCAGTACTTC.

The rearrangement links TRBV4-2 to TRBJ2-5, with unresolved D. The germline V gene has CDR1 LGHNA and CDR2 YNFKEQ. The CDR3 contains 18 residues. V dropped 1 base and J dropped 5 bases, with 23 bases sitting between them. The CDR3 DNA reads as TGTGCCAGCAGCCAAGCGGTCACCGGGTCCGCCAAGGCGGAGACCCAGTACTTC. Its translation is CASSQAVTGSAKAETQYF.

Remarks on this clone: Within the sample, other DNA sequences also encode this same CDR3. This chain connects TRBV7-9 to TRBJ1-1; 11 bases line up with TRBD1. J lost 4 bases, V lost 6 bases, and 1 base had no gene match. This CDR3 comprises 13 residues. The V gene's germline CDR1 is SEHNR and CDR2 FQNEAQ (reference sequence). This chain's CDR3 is CASRGQGGTEAFF. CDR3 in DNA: TGTGCCAGCAGGGGACAGGGGGGCACTGAAGCTTTCTTT.